This TCR beta chain was identified during a study of blood T cell repertoires in COVID-19. Under the authors' procedure: Counts of nucleated cells, estimated from reference gene primer amplification, were obtained. This table comes from immunoSEQ multiplex PCR, and its TCRdb copy is limited to in-frame clones, with some not included. V, J and clone size were drawn from that table, and D and trimming were deduced from the DNA. Of approximately 250,000 clones in the sample, 75% to 90% were seen once. V was clipped by 4 bases and J by 1 base; unmatched bases: 1. The CDR3 spans 16 residues. Germline CDR1 reads ENHRY; CDR2 reads SYGVKD. Cohort placement rested on clinical history that participants reported themselves. Recovered participants had two consecutive negative NP/OP PCR tests, healthcare professional clearance, or symptom resolution.

The receptor comes from a woman between 25 and 40 years old who had recovered from COVID-19. The sample comprised PBMCs or T cells enriched from blood (not recorded which). V and J are TRBV10-3 and TRBJ2-2; TRBD2 agrees at 12 bases. This CDR3 reads CAISGTSGKNTGELFF. CDR3 bases: TGTGCCATCAGTGGGACTAGCGGGAAGAACACCGGGGAGCTGTTTTTT.